Shown below are 20 T cell receptor beta chains from a single sample sequenced in a study of blood T cell repertoires in COVID-19. TCRdb keeps only in-frame clones here, not all; method: immunoSEQ multiplex PCR. Of roughly 60,000 clones listed, around 90% were seen once; the top ten hold about 3.2%. Source material: peripheral blood. All receptors come from a man aged 50-59 years with active COVID-19.

This clone was observed a single time. The chain is built from TRBV5-1 and TRBJ1-2; D is ambiguous. V was trimmed by 0 bases and J by 5 bases, leaving 5 bases between them. The CDR3 totals 12 residues. The germline gives CDR1 SGHRS, CDR2 YFSETQ. CDR3 DNA sequence: TGCGCCAGCAGCTTGGAAGCGTATGGCTACACCTTC. It is translated as CASSLEAYGYTF.

The chain links TRBV5-1 to TRBJ2-5; 7 nucleotides match TRBD2. Per germline, CDR1 SGHRS and CDR2 YFSETQ. This CDR3 region has 17 residues. Trimming at V came to 0 bases and at J to 1 base, leaving 9 bases not matched to a gene. For the CDR3, the DNA is TGCGCCAGCAGCTTGGGATGGCTAGCGGCGACCCAAGAGACCCAGTACTTC. This translates into CASSLGWLAATQETQYF.

V usage is TRBV10-3 and J usage is TRBJ1-1; 7 bases are shared with TRBD1. Trimming removed 5 bases from V and 1 base from J; junction bases left unmatched: 4. Germline-derived CDR1 and CDR2 are ENHRY and SYGVKD. CDR3 length equals 14 residues. DNA for the CDR3: TGTGCCATCAGTCCAGGGGGGACGAACACTGAAGCTTTCTTT. Residues: CAISPGGTNTEAFF.

The chain links TRBV9 to TRBJ2-3; unclear D gene. The germline CDR1 and CDR2 sequences are SGDLS and YYNGEE. The V gene lost 0 bases and the J gene lost 2 bases, with 10 bases spanning the gap. CDR3 length equals 15 residues. The CDR3 here is CASSVAPQHTDTQYF. CDR3 DNA sequence: TGTGCCAGCAGCGTAGCCCCCCAACACACAGATACGCAGTATTTT.

This chain connects TRBV29-1 to TRBJ2-3; D perhaps matches TRBD2 (7 bases). Deletions cut 8 bases from V and 6 bases from J, with 21 bases between. The CDR3 has 14 residues. Germline V gives CDR1 SQVTM, CDR2 ANQGSEA. The CDR3, as DNA: TGCAGCTCCCGGGGAGGGGGAGAGGCCGATACGCAGTATTTT. It codes for CSSRGGGEADTQYF.

The CDR3 here is CASSLNQVRNTIYF. In DNA form, the CDR3 reads TGTGCCAGCAGCCTGAACCAGGTCCGAAACACCATATATTTT. The genes are TRBV5-5 and TRBJ1-3; D remains ambiguous. The germline V gene has CDR1 SGHKS and CDR2 YYEKEE (reference sequence). V was shortened by 4 bases and J by 5 bases, with 13 bases between the two germline ends. This CDR3 has 14 amino acids.

The CDR3 DNA is TGTGCCAGCAGCTTGGGGCGGGGGTCAACCGGGGAGCTGTTTTTT. Amino acid sequence: CASSLGRGSTGELFF. J is TRBJ2-2 and V is TRBV5-8, with TRBD2 matching 7 bases. From germline, CDR1 is SGHTS and CDR2 YDEGEE. This CDR3 is 15 amino acids long. The trim removed 0 bases at V and 5 bases at J, leaving 4 bases unmatched.

This chain joins TRBV5-1 and TRBJ2-5, with 9 positions matching TRBD2. Unmatched junction bases numbered 11, after V lost 4 bases and J lost 4 bases. There are 16 residues in the CDR3. CDR1 is SGHRS, CDR2 YFSETQ, per germline. CDR3 sequence (DNA): TGCGCCAGCAGCCCGGGGGTTAGCGGGGGCCCAGAGACCCAGTACTTC. Protein sequence: CASSPGVSGGPETQYF.

J is TRBJ2-5 and V is TRBV20-1; TRBD2 agrees at 11 bases. Trimming at V came to 3 bases and at J to 5 bases, leaving 8 bases not matched to a gene. Looked up from germline, CDR1 is DFQATT and CDR2 is SNEGSKA (reference sequence). The CDR3 contains 15 residues. The CDR3 loop is CSASRVAGGVETQYF. The CDR3 DNA reads as TGCAGTGCTAGTAGGGTAGCGGGGGGGGTGGAGACCCAGTACTTC.

The chain carries TRBV5-4 and TRBJ2-5; D perhaps matches TRBD1 (6 bases). The CDR3 totals 16 residues. Germline V gene data show CDR1 as SGHNT and CDR2 as YYREEE (reference sequence). V was shortened by 0 bases and J by 5 bases, with 17 bases between the two germline ends. This CDR3 reads CASSLGQGPSGETQYF. CDR3 sequence (DNA): TGTGCCAGCAGCTTGGGTCAGGGGCCCTCCGGGGAGACCCAGTACTTC.

CDR3 residues: CASSQRVGGPQETQYF. The CDR3 DNA is TGCGCCAGCAGCCAGAGGGTCGGGGGGCCCCAAGAGACCCAGTACTTC. V usage is TRBV4-3 and J usage is TRBJ2-5; tentatively, D is TRBD2 (7 bases). CDR1 and CDR2 from the germline V gene are LGHNA and YSLEER. CDR3 length: 16 residues. V dropped 3 bases and J dropped 1 base, with 15 bases sitting between them.

The rearrangement links TRBV4-1 to TRBJ1-2, with D perhaps TRBD1 (5 bases). Trimming took off 0 bases at V and 7 bases at J, with 18 bases between the two ends. This CDR3 has 16 amino acids. Germline lookup yields CDR1 MGHRA and CDR2 YSYEKL. In nucleotides, the CDR3 is TGCGCCAGCAGCCAAGATGGGGCGGAGGGGTGGGGTGGCTACACCTTC. It is translated as CASSQDGAEGWGGYTF.

The V gene is TRBV5-4, the J gene TRBJ2-2, with 7 nucleotides matching TRBD1. The CDR3 consists of 16 residues. Germline loops: CDR1 SGHNT, CDR2 YYREEE (reference sequence). With 4 bases clipped from V and 5 bases from J, the junction kept 11 bases outside the gene matches. In DNA form, the CDR3 reads TGTGCCAGCAGCCCCGGACAGGAAATAAGGACCGGGGAGCTGTTTTTT. Encoded protein: CASSPGQEIRTGELFF.

This chain joins TRBV10-3 and TRBJ1-3; 10 positions match TRBD1. This CDR3 contains 13 residues. Germline values: CDR1 ENHRY, CDR2 SYGVKD. V shed 10 bases and J 4 bases; nucleotides not matched to a gene: 4. In DNA, the CDR3 is TGTGCCACCTGGGACAGGGGAGGAAACACCATATATTTT. Its translation: CATWDRGGNTIYF.

The chain has TRBV15 and TRBJ1-5, with D perhaps matching TRBD1 (6 bases). V was clipped by 0 bases and J by 7 bases, with 13 bases between them. The germline CDR1 and CDR2 sequences are LNHNV and YYDKDF (reference sequence). The CDR3 runs to 15 residues. DNA for the CDR3: TGTGCCACCAGCAGAGAAGGGGGAGCGAGCCAGCCCCAGCATTTT. Protein: CATSREGGASQPQHF.

This clone was seen a few times. The chain links TRBV7-2 to TRBJ2-7, with D perhaps TRBD2 (6 bases). Germline CDR1 and CDR2: SGHTA and FQGNSA. The germline V and J ends were trimmed by 4 bases and 4 bases, with 14 bases remaining between them. The CDR3 is 14 residues long. CDR3 amino acids: CASSYRDGGYEQYF. DNA for the CDR3: TGTGCCAGCAGCTACCGGGATGGGGGGTACGAGCAGTACTTC.

In its sample, this clone was seen a few times. The chain links TRBV7-2 to TRBJ2-1; 14 bases are shared with TRBD2. J was trimmed by 8 bases and V by 0 bases; bases with no gene match: 9. CDR1 and CDR2 (germline): SGHTA, FQGNSA. This CDR3 contains 18 residues. CDR3: CASSLAARTSGGRDEQFF. In nucleotides, the CDR3 is TGTGCCAGCAGCTTAGCGGCTAGGACTAGCGGGGGGCGGGATGAGCAGTTCTTC.

V is TRBV18 and J is TRBJ2-3; the match to TRBD2 covers 7 bases. The ends lost 3 bases at V and 4 bases at J; junction bases unmatched: 4. The V gene's germline CDR1 is KGHSH and CDR2 LQKENI. This CDR3 is 14 amino acids long. CDR3 sequence: CASSPSGAADTQYF. In nucleotides, the CDR3 is TGTGCCAGCTCACCCAGCGGGGCTGCAGATACGCAGTATTTT.

This clone was detected once. The chain carries TRBV6-1 and TRBJ1-2, with 7 bases lining up with TRBD1. The J segment lost 0 bases and the V segment lost 1 base, leaving 8 bases of the junction unmatched. Germline lookup yields CDR1 MNHNS and CDR2 SASEGT. The CDR3 has 17 amino acids. The CDR3 sequence is CASSEEFYRGSNYGYTF. Written as DNA, the CDR3 is TGTGCCAGCAGTGAAGAATTTTACAGGGGTTCTAACTATGGCTACACCTTC.

The chain links TRBV28 to TRBJ2-5, with 7 bases identical to TRBD1. The junction had 4 bases not matched to a gene; V was cut back by 5 bases and J by 1 base. In germline, CDR1 is MDHEN, CDR2 SYDVKM. The CDR3 is 14 amino acids. CDR3 in amino acids: CASSVGTAQETQYF. CDR3 nucleotide sequence: TGTGCCAGCAGTGTCGGGACAGCCCAAGAGACCCAGTACTTC.